A selection of T cell receptor beta chains follows, all from one sample in a study of blood T cell repertoires in COVID-19. The repertoire was sequenced with immunoSEQ multiplex PCR; TCRdb's copy has only in-frame clones and lacks some. This table holds around 450,000 clones, roughly 85% found once. What was sequenced was PBMCs or T cells enriched from blood (not recorded which). All receptors come from a woman younger than 30 with acute COVID-19. The CDR3 runs from the conserved cysteine through the conserved F or W. D genes are given only for firm matches. A clone size is listed for some rows: how often the clone was seen (once, few, many), or a class if it is expanded.

J,V,D,size,length,CDR3,DNA
TRBJ2-2,TRBV5-1,NA,NA,14,CASSLEGVGGELFF,TGCGCCAGCAGCTTGGAAGGGGTCGGCGGGGAGCTGTTTTTT
TRBJ2-5,TRBV2,TRBD2,NA,15,CASSDRGRGGETQYF,TGTGCCAGCAGTGATCGGGGGAGGGGCGGAGAGACCCAGTACTTC
TRBJ2-1,TRBV2,TRBD2,NA,15,CASQKSGSSYNEQFF,TGTGCCAGCCAGAAGAGCGGGAGTTCCTACAATGAGCAGTTCTTC
TRBJ2-3,TRBV11-2,TRBD2,NA,17,CASSLDPGLARGGTQYF,TGTGCCAGCAGCTTAGATCCGGGACTAGCCCGGGGGGGAACGCAGTATTTT
TRBJ2-7,TRBV29-1,TRBD1,NA,14,CSVEDMGQGGEQYF,TGCAGCGTTGAAGATATGGGACAGGGTGGGGAGCAGTACTTC
TRBJ1-6,TRBV3-1/TRBV3-2,TRBD1,NA,15,CASSTGQGGNSPLHF,TGTGCCAGCAGCACCGGACAGGGGGGGAATTCACCCCTCCACTTT
TRBJ1-1,TRBV24-1,TRBD1,NA,16,CATSAPTGAARTEAFF,TGTGCCACCAGTGCCCCGACAGGGGCGGCGAGGACTGAAGCTTTCTTT
TRBJ1-5,TRBV28,TRBD1,NA,15,CASSPPQGPGQPQHF,TGTGCCAGCAGCCCACCACAGGGGCCGGGGCAGCCCCAGCATTTT
TRBJ2-7,TRBV6-6,NA,NA,12,CASSTGSYEQYF,TGTGCCAGCAGCACCGGGAGCTACGAGCAGTACTTC
TRBJ2-7,TRBV6-1,TRBD1,NA,15,CASSERRDRGYEQYF,TGTGCCAGCAGTGAACGCCGGGACAGGGGCTACGAGCAGTACTTC
TRBJ2-7,TRBV12-3/TRBV12-4,TRBD2,NA,13,CASRGGNSYEQYF,TGTGCCAGCAGGGGAGGGAATTCCTACGAGCAGTACTTC
TRBJ2-7,TRBV30,NA,NA,14,CAWSQARYSYEQYF,TGTGCCTGGAGTCAAGCCAGGTACTCCTACGAGCAGTACTTC
TRBJ1-1,TRBV14,TRBD1,NA,14,CASSNDRGHTEAFF,TGTGCCAGCAGCAACGACAGGGGGCACACTGAAGCTTTCTTT
TRBJ2-1,TRBV21-1,NA,once,15,CASSTGREGLGEQFF,TGTGCCAGCAGCACCGGGAGGGAGGGACTGGGGGAGCAGTTCTTC
TRBJ2-3,TRBV7-2,NA,NA,14,CASSPGTYTDTQYF,TGTGCCAGCAGTCCGGGGACTTACACAGATACGCAGTATTTT
TRBJ1-2,TRBV6-5,TRBD1,NA,13,CASRRGQAYGYTF,TGTGCCAGCAGACGGGGACAGGCCTATGGCTACACCTTC
TRBJ1-2,TRBV6-5,NA,NA,15,CASSKTPSESYGYTF,TGTGCCAGCAGTAAGACTCCAAGCGAATCCTATGGCTACACCTTC
TRBJ2-1,TRBV27,TRBD2,NA,14,CASSSAGGPNEQFF,TGTGCCAGCAGTTCCGCGGGGGGCCCGAATGAGCAGTTCTTC
TRBJ2-1,TRBV10-2,NA,once,12,CASTQTIREQFF,TGCGCCAGCACCCAAACGATCCGGGAGCAGTTCTTC
TRBJ1-4,TRBV7-9,TRBD1,NA,14,CASSLGTGFGKLFF,TGTGCCAGCAGCTTAGGGACAGGGTTCGGAAAACTGTTTTTT
TRBJ2-1,TRBV11-2,TRBD2,NA,15,CASSDPSGNINEQFF,TGTGCCAGCAGCGACCCTAGCGGGAACATCAATGAGCAGTTCTTC
TRBJ1-1,TRBV29-1,TRBD1,few,13,CSVEGTGFTEAFF,TGCAGCGTTGAGGGGACAGGGTTCACTGAAGCTTTCTTT
TRBJ2-5,TRBV7-2,TRBD2,NA,16,CASSLRSGRAGETQYF,TGTGCCAGCAGCTTACGGAGCGGGAGGGCCGGTGAGACCCAGTACTTC
TRBJ1-1,TRBV10-1,NA,NA,12,CASSELGTEAFF,TGCGCCAGCAGTGAACTTGGCACTGAAGCTTTCTTT
TRBJ1-3,TRBV28,TRBD1,once,17,CASSADRGQQGGNTIYF,TGTGCCAGCAGTGCGGACAGGGGCCAGCAAGGTGGAAACACCATATATTTT
TRBJ1-5,TRBV28,NA,NA,15,CASSRPQGIWQPQHF,TGTGCCAGCAGCAGACCCCAGGGTATCTGGCAGCCCCAGCATTTT
TRBJ1-2,TRBV27,NA,NA,14,CASSYDDSLYGYTF,TGTGCCAGCAGTTATGACGACAGCCTCTATGGCTACACCTTC
TRBJ2-7,TRBV7-9,TRBD2,NA,15,CASSLRSGSSYEQYF,TGTGCCAGCAGCTTACGGAGCGGGAGCTCCTACGAGCAGTACTTC
TRBJ2-3,TRBV7-2,NA,NA,13,CASSSSYTHTQYF,TGTGCCAGCAGCTCATCTTATACTCATACGCAGTATTTT
TRBJ2-7,TRBV18,TRBD1,NA,18,CASSSTGTGRIIPYEQYF,TGTGCCAGCTCGTCAACCGGGACAGGGAGGATCATACCCTACGAGCAGTACTTC
TRBJ1-1,TRBV5-1,TRBD1,NA,14,CASSPTGARTEAFF,TGCGCCAGCAGCCCTACAGGGGCGCGGACTGAAGCTTTCTTT
TRBJ2-7,TRBV5-4,TRBD1,NA,14,CASRLDRGTNEQYF,TGTGCCAGCAGGTTAGACAGGGGGACTAACGAGCAGTACTTC
TRBJ1-4,TRBV6-5,NA,NA,13,CASSPTREEKLFF,TGTGCCAGCAGTCCGACACGGGAGGAAAAACTGTTTTTT
TRBJ2-7,TRBV7-9,NA,NA,12,CASSLQGYEQYF,TGTGCCAGCAGCTTACAGGGATACGAGCAGTACTTC
TRBJ1-1,TRBV15,NA,NA,16,CATSRDYRASPTEAFF,TGTGCCACCAGCAGAGATTACAGGGCCTCCCCCACTGAAGCTTTCTTT
TRBJ2-1,TRBV10-3,TRBD2,once,21,CAISAFQRGPRNGGSYNEQFF,TGTGCCATCAGTGCTTTTCAGCGGGGGCCGAGAAACGGCGGCTCCTACAATGAGCAGTTCTTC
TRBJ1-4,TRBV5-4,NA,NA,14,CASSKQNLNEKLFF,TGTGCCAGCAGCAAACAGAACCTTAATGAAAAACTGTTTTTT
TRBJ2-7,TRBV9,TRBD2,NA,16,CASSPSGTSGRVEQYF,TGTGCCAGCAGCCCCTCCGGGACTAGCGGGAGGGTTGAGCAGTACTTC
TRBJ2-1,TRBV7-9,NA,NA,13,CASTNRSRVEQFF,TGTGCCAGCACCAATCGGTCGAGGGTTGAGCAGTTCTTC
TRBJ1-1,TRBV18,NA,few,13,CASSSLANTEAFF,TGTGCCAGCTCATCCTTAGCGAACACTGAAGCTTTCTTT
TRBJ2-7,TRBV5-1,NA,NA,12,CASGRGAYEQYF,TGCGCCAGCGGGCGGGGTGCCTACGAGCAGTACTTC
TRBJ2-5,TRBV28,NA,NA,14,CASSHRQPPETQYF,TGTGCCAGCAGTCATAGACAACCTCCAGAGACCCAGTACTTC
TRBJ1-5,TRBV27,NA,NA,15,CASSLTAGGHQPQHF,TGTGCCAGCAGTTTAACTGCAGGAGGGCATCAGCCCCAGCATTTT
TRBJ1-5,TRBV7-8,TRBD1,NA,15,CASSSGQRVNQPQHF,TGTGCCAGCAGCTCGGGACAGAGGGTCAATCAGCCCCAGCATTTT
TRBJ2-3,TRBV18,NA,NA,15,CASSPGPGSTDTQYF,TGTGCCAGCTCACCGGGGCCTGGGAGCACAGATACGCAGTATTTT
TRBJ2-1,TRBV5-1,TRBD1,NA,12,CASRTGDNEQFF,TGCGCCAGTCGAACAGGGGACAATGAGCAGTTCTTC
TRBJ2-1,TRBV7-9,TRBD2,NA,16,CASSHSGVSSYNEQFF,TGTGCCAGCAGTCACAGCGGGGTGAGCTCCTACAATGAGCAGTTCTTC
TRBJ2-5,TRBV4-1,TRBD1,NA,15,CASSPRTGSGETQYF,TGCGCCAGCAGCCCGAGGACAGGGTCTGGGGAGACCCAGTACTTC
TRBJ1-2,TRBV9,TRBD1,once,14,CASSAPGQRYYYTF,TGTGCCAGCAGCGCCCCGGGACAGCGGTATTATTACACCTTC
TRBJ1-3,TRBV15,NA,NA,15,CATSRGSGERNTIYF,TGTGCCACCAGCAGAGGTTCAGGGGAGAGAAACACCATATATTTT
TRBJ2-2,TRBV15,NA,once,15,CATSREQVNTGELFF,TGTGCCACCAGCAGAGAACAGGTGAACACCGGGGAGCTGTTTTTT
TRBJ1-1,TRBV9,NA,NA,14,CASSVVSGQGEAFF,TGTGCCAGCAGCGTAGTGTCAGGTCAAGGTGAAGCTTTCTTT
TRBJ1-2,TRBV4-1,NA,NA,14,CASSQTGGPNTYTF,TGCGCCAGCAGCCAAACCGGAGGCCCCAATACCTACACCTTC